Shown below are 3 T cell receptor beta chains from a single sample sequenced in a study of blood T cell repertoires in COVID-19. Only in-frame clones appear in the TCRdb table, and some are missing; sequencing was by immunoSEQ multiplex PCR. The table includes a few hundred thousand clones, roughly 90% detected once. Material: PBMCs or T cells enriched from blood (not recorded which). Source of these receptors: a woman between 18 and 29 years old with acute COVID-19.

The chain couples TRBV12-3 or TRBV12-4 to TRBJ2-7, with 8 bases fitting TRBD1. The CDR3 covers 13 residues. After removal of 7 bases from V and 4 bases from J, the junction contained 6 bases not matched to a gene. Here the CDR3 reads CASTFTGGYEQYF. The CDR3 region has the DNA TGTGCCAGCACCTTTACAGGGGGGTACGAGCAGTACTTC.

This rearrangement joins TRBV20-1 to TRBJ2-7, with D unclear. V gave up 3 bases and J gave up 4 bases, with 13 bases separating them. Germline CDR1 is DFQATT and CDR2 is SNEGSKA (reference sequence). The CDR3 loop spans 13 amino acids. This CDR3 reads CSASPLPDYEQYF. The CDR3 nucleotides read TGCAGTGCTAGTCCGCTCCCAGATTACGAGCAGTACTTC.

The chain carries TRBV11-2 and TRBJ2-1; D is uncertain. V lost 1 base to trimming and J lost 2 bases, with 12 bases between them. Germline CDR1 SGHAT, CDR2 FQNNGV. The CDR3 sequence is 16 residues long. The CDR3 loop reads CASSLGRQFPYNEQFF. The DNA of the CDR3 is TGTGCCAGCAGCTTAGGTCGCCAGTTCCCCTACAATGAGCAGTTCTTC.